Following are 28 T cell receptor beta chains from one sample sequenced in a study of blood T cell repertoires in COVID-19. The repertoire was sequenced with immunoSEQ multiplex PCR; TCRdb's copy has only in-frame clones and lacks some. The sample has some 88,000 clones; about 89% are singletons. Source material: peripheral blood. All receptors come from a human donor with active COVID-19. The donor label of this sample is uncertain.

DNA of the CDR3: TGTGCCAGCAGCTTATCTCCCCCCGGGTATAGCAATCAGCCCCAGCATTTT. It yields the protein CASSLSPPGYSNQPQHF. The chain links TRBV7-2 to TRBJ1-5; D is undetermined. Trimming took off 2 bases at V and 0 bases at J, with 14 bases between the two ends. The CDR3 is 17 residues long. From germline, CDR1 is SGHTA and CDR2 FQGNSA.

In DNA form, the CDR3 reads TGTGCCAGCAGTTCCTTAACCGGGACAGGGGGCCTCGATGGCTACACCTTC. As protein: CASSSLTGTGGLDGYTF. The V gene is TRBV7-9, the J gene TRBJ1-2, with TRBD1 matching over 12 bases. The CDR3 totals 17 residues. V dropped 6 bases and J dropped 6; count of bases not matched to a gene: 14. Germline V CDR1 and CDR2: SEHNR, FQNEAQ (reference sequence).

The rearrangement uses TRBV27 and TRBJ1-5; D is uncertain. From germline, CDR1 is MNHEY and CDR2 SMNVEV (reference sequence). Trimming took 3 bases from V and 3 from J, leaving 9 bases between them. The CDR3 covers 14 residues. CDR3 residues: CASSLAGNNQPQHF. CDR3 coding DNA: TGTGCCAGCAGTTTGGCGGGGAACAATCAGCCCCAGCATTTT.

This chain uses TRBV7-3 with TRBJ1-1, with D maybe TRBD1 (6 bases). V was trimmed by 5 bases and J by 8 bases, leaving 12 bases between them. The CDR3 sequence is 12 residues long. Germline CDR1 and CDR2: SGHTA and FQGTGA. The CDR3 region is CASSPEGGEAFF. The CDR3 bases are TGTGCCAGCAGCCCGGAGGGGGGGGAAGCTTTCTTT.

The genes are TRBV7-2 and TRBJ2-3, with 7 bases fitting TRBD2. Per the germline V gene, CDR1 is SGHTA and CDR2 is FQGNSA. Germline trimming cut 1 base from V and 0 bases from J; bases unmatched to any gene: 7. The CDR3 contains 17 residues. The CDR3 nucleotides are TGTGCCAGCAGCTTAGACCCAAGCGGGGCTAGCACAGATACGCAGTATTTT. It encodes CASSLDPSGASTDTQYF.

The chain recombines TRBV28 with TRBJ2-1; 12 bases are shared with TRBD2. V lost 8 bases to trimming and J lost 7 bases; unmatched junction nucleotides: 6. This CDR3 is built from 14 residues. Germline V gives CDR1 MDHEN, CDR2 SYDVKM. The CDR3 bases are TGTGCCAGCTCTCTAGCGGGGGGGGGAAATGAGCAGTTCTTC. It encodes CASSLAGGGNEQFF. Looking up the rest from reference TRBV28 and TRBJ2-1 gives the full variable domain: DVKVTQSSRYLVKRTGEKVFLECVQDMDHENMFWYRQDPGLGLRLIYFSYDVKMKEKGDIPEGYSVSREKKERFSLILESASTNQTSMYLCASSLAGGGNEQFFGPGTRLTVL.

The chain joins TRBV5-6 to TRBJ2-7; the D gene is possibly TRBD1 (5 bases). This CDR3 has 14 residues. With 6 bases removed from V and 5 bases from J, the gap between germline ends came to 18 bases. The V gene's germline CDR1 is SGHDT and CDR2 YYEEEE. Written as DNA, the CDR3 is TGTGCCAGCATACTAACAAATGCAGGGAACGAGCAGTACTTC. Amino acid sequence: CASILTNAGNEQYF. Supplemented by reference TRBV5-6 and TRBJ2-7, the full variable domain reads DAGVTQSPTHLIKTRGQQVTLRCSPKSGHDTVSWYQQALGQGPQFIFQYYEEEERQRGNFPDRFSGHQFPNYSSELNVNALLLGDSALYLCASILTNAGNEQYFGPGTRLTVT.

This chain connects TRBV19 to TRBJ2-7, with D perhaps TRBD1 (6 bases). The germline V and J ends were trimmed by 6 bases and 2 bases, with 17 bases remaining between them. The germline V gene has CDR1 LNHDA and CDR2 SQIVND (reference sequence). The CDR3 length is 15 residues. This CDR3 is CASRLTSGDTYEQYF. Written as DNA, the CDR3 is TGTGCCAGTAGATTGACCTCAGGGGATACCTACGAGCAGTACTTC.

The V gene is TRBV27, the J gene TRBJ1-2; TRBD1 might be the D (5 bases). V was trimmed by 8 bases and J by 8 bases, leaving 12 bases between them. This CDR3 has 11 residues. CDR1 and CDR2 (germline): MNHEY, SMNVEV (reference sequence). The CDR3 region has the DNA TGTGCCAGCCGAAAGGGGAGGGGCTACACCTTC. Translation gives CASRKGRGYTF.

The J gene is TRBJ1-5, the V gene TRBV11-1, with D tentatively TRBD1 (5 bases). The CDR3 is made up of 13 amino acids. Germline V gives CDR1 SGHAT, CDR2 FQDESV (reference sequence). V lost 1 base, J lost 5 bases, and 6 bases lay in between. CDR3 sequence reads: CASSLDRYQPQHF. DNA for the CDR3: TGTGCCAGCAGCTTAGACAGGTATCAGCCCCAGCATTTT.

This clone was seen once. The gene calls are TRBV5-1 and TRBJ2-7; 9 bases align to TRBD2. This CDR3 is 16 amino acids long. The trim removed 4 bases at V and 7 bases at J, leaving 15 bases unmatched. Germline CDR1 and CDR2: SGHRS and YFSETQ. The DNA for the CDR3 is TGCGCCAGCAGCAGGATGGTAGCGGGGGCCTGGGGGGAGCAGTACTTC. It encodes CASSRMVAGAWGEQYF. Supplemented by reference TRBV5-1 and TRBJ2-7, the full variable domain reads KAGVTQTPRYLIKTRGQQVTLSCSPISGHRSVSWYQQTPGQGLQFLFEYFSETQRNKGNFPGRFSGRQFSNSRSEMNVSTLELGDSALYLCASSRMVAGAWGEQYFGPGTRLTVT.

V and J are TRBV7-2 and TRBJ2-7; TRBD1 agrees at 7 bases. Germline lookup yields CDR1 SGHTA and CDR2 FQGNSA. J gave up 2 bases and V 1 base, and 8 bases lay outside the gene matches. The CDR3 runs to 16 residues. CDR3 sequence reads: CASSLVGQGVPYEQYF. Written as DNA, the CDR3 is TGTGCCAGCAGCTTAGTGGGGCAGGGGGTTCCCTACGAGCAGTACTTC.

V usage is TRBV3-1 (or the pseudogene TRBV3-2) and J usage is TRBJ2-1; TRBD1 agrees at 7 bases. CDR3 size: 14 residues. Unmatched junction bases numbered 8, after V lost 6 bases and J lost 6 bases. Per germline, CDR1 LGHDT and CDR2 YNNKEL (reference sequence). CDR3 coding DNA: TGTGCCAGCAGATCCGGGACAGCCTTCAATGAGCAGTTCTTC. This translates into CASRSGTAFNEQFF.

The chain has TRBV6-4 and TRBJ2-1, with 8 bases fitting TRBD2. From germline, CDR1 is MRHNA and CDR2 SNTAGT. The trim removed 2 bases at V and 6 bases at J, leaving 3 bases unmatched. The CDR3 loop spans 14 amino acids. CDR3 nucleotides: TGTGCCAGCAGTGACCAAGCGGGGGCCAATGAGCAGTTCTTC. This codes for CASSDQAGANEQFF.

The chain employs TRBV27 and TRBJ2-2; possibly TRBD1 for D (6 bases). V gave up 2 bases and J gave up 5 bases, with 9 bases separating them. Germline CDR1 reads MNHEY; CDR2 reads SMNVEV (reference sequence). The CDR3 length is 14 residues. CDR3: CASSLQGSTGELFF. The CDR3 nucleotides are TGTGCCAGCAGTTTACAGGGGTCGACCGGGGAGCTGTTTTTT.

The V gene is TRBV9, the J gene TRBJ1-1; D unresolved. The germline V gene encodes CDR1 SGDLS and CDR2 YYNGEE. The CDR3 is 13 residues long. The germline V and J ends were trimmed by 1 base and 5 bases, with 9 bases remaining between them. This CDR3 is CASSVRQATEAFF. For the CDR3, the DNA is TGTGCCAGCAGCGTAAGGCAGGCGACTGAAGCTTTCTTT.

The rearrangement joins TRBV6-6 to TRBJ1-6, with D unclear. The CDR3 length is 15 residues. Germline CDR1 reads MNHNY; CDR2 reads SVGAGI (reference sequence). Trimming shortened V by 0 bases and J by 4 bases, and 7 bases separated the two germline ends. CDR3 loop: CASSYSPSYNSPLHF. CDR3 sequence (DNA): TGTGCCAGCAGTTACTCCCCCAGTTATAATTCACCCCTCCACTTT.

The V gene is TRBV29-1, the J gene TRBJ2-7; tentatively, D is TRBD1 (6 bases). V was clipped by 1 base and J by 3 bases, with 13 bases between them. The CDR3 is made up of 14 amino acids. In germline, CDR1 is SQVTM, CDR2 ANQGSEA. The CDR3 loop is CSVEGQVPHYEQYF. The CDR3 DNA is TGCAGCGTTGAAGGACAGGTACCTCACTACGAGCAGTACTTC.

The gene calls are TRBV6-1 and TRBJ2-1, with D perhaps TRBD1 (6 bases). Trimming removed 2 bases from V and 2 bases from J, with 13 bases in between. The CDR3 loop spans 16 amino acids. From germline, CDR1 is MNHNS and CDR2 SASEGT. The CDR3 coding sequence is TGTGCCAGCAGTGAATTTGGACAGCCAGCCTACAATGAGCAGTTCTTC. It is translated as CASSEFGQPAYNEQFF.

V is TRBV5-5 and J is TRBJ1-5; D gene unclear. Per the germline V gene, CDR1 is SGHKS and CDR2 is YYEKEE (reference sequence). Trimming removed 0 bases from V and 5 bases from J, with 12 bases in between. CDR3 length: 15 residues. In DNA form, the CDR3 reads TGTGCCAGCAGCTTGGTCGGTCCGGGAGATCAGCCCCAGCATTTT. As protein: CASSLVGPGDQPQHF.

The rearrangement joins TRBV5-6 to TRBJ2-1, with a tentative D call TRBD1 (6 bases). Trimming cost V 0 bases and J 2 bases, with 6 bases left between them. Germline CDR1 is SGHDT and CDR2 is YYEEEE. This CDR3 is built from 14 residues. The CDR3 nucleotides read TGTGCCAGCAGCTTGGGGGACACCTACAATGAGCAGTTCTTC. Its translation: CASSLGDTYNEQFF.

The genes are TRBV5-1 and TRBJ2-3; 10 nucleotides match TRBD1. Germline CDR1 SGHRS, CDR2 YFSETQ. V lost 4 bases, J lost 6 bases, and 5 bases stayed unmatched. The CDR3 extends over 14 amino acids. The CDR3 spells CASSQGQGGDTQYF. The CDR3 bases are TGCGCCAGCAGCCAAGGACAGGGGGGCGATACGCAGTATTTT.

In this sample, this clone turned up once. The gene calls are TRBV13 and TRBJ1-2, with D uncertain. Germline V lookup: CDR1 PRHDT, CDR2 FYEKMQ (reference sequence). This CDR3 contains 13 residues. V was shortened by 3 bases and J by 0 bases, with 5 bases between the two germline ends. DNA for the CDR3: TGTGCCAGCAGCTTTGGAGCTAACTATGGCTACACCTTC. Its translation: CASSFGANYGYTF. The whole variable domain, remainder taken from reference TRBV13 and TRBJ1-2, is AAGVIQSPRHLIKEKRETATLKCYPIPRHDTVYWYQQGPGQDPQFLISFYEKMQSDKGSIPDRFSAQQFSDYHSELNMSSLELGDSALYFCASSFGANYGYTFGSGTRLTVV.

V gene TRBV9 combines with J gene TRBJ2-2; D is ambiguous. CDR1 and CDR2 from the germline V gene are SGDLS and YYNGEE. The CDR3 runs to 13 residues. V was cut by 3 bases and J by 8 bases, with 11 bases left in between. CDR3 coding DNA: TGTGCCAGCAGCGCTTCCCTAGAAGGGGAGCTGTTTTTT. Amino acid sequence: CASSASLEGELFF.

This chain joins TRBV23-1 and TRBJ2-3; TRBD1 matches 9 bases. TRBV23-1 is sorted into the ORF group, with uncertain function. V trimming: 11 bases; J trimming: 0 bases; junction bases outside the gene matches: 21. The CDR3 is 19 amino acids. DNA of the CDR3: TGCGCCTATGGTCGGACGACTCCGGGACAGGGAGGGAGCACAGATACGCAGTATTTT. This codes for CAYGRTTPGQGGSTDTQYF.

The CDR3 DNA follows: TGCGCCAGCAGACCCGGGACAGTCTTTAGGGAAGCTTTCTTT. Encoded protein: CASRPGTVFREAFF. The chain carries TRBV5-1 and TRBJ1-1; TRBD1 agrees at 7 bases. In germline, CDR1 is SGHRS, CDR2 YFSETQ. Trimming cost V 5 bases and J 8 bases; bases outside gene matches: 12. The CDR3 is made up of 14 amino acids.

This sequence joins TRBV7-2 and TRBJ2-5, with 10 bases matching TRBD1. Germline values: CDR1 SGHTA, CDR2 FQGNSA. The ends lost 5 bases at V and 5 bases at J; junction bases unmatched: 5. The CDR3 covers 14 residues. CDR3 protein: CASSRDRGIETQYF. CDR3 bases: TGTGCCAGCAGCCGGGACAGGGGCATTGAGACCCAGTACTTC.

The V gene is TRBV7-9, the J gene TRBJ2-1, with D perhaps matching TRBD1 (6 bases). The CDR3 consists of 15 residues. Trimming stripped 4 bases from V and 4 bases from J, with 14 bases between. Germline-derived CDR1 and CDR2 are SEHNR and FQNEAQ (reference sequence). Written as DNA, the CDR3 is TGTGCCAGCAGCTCAGGGGTGGGTGGATACAATGAGCAGTTCTTC. It encodes CASSSGVGGYNEQFF.